The 14 T cell receptor beta chains reported below all come from one sample, sequenced in a study of blood T cell repertoires in COVID-19. Sequencing used immunoSEQ multiplex PCR; TCRdb keeps in-frame clones, though not all of them. The repertoire holds some 70,000 clones, with 80% as singletons. The sequencing sample was made of peripheral blood. The receptors stem from a human donor in a cohort sampled during active COVID-19.

The chain employs TRBV6-1 and TRBJ2-7; D may be TRBD1 (5 bases). The CDR3 spans 15 residues. With 1 base removed from V and 6 bases from J, the gap between germline ends came to 16 bases. Germline CDR1 reads MNHNS; CDR2 reads SASEGT. CDR3 coding DNA: TGTGCCAGCAGTGAAGGCTCTGGGGCGCGTCTCGAGCAGTACTTC. Translation gives CASSEGSGARLEQYF.

The chain carries TRBV5-4 and TRBJ2-2; D gene uncertain. Germline V CDR1 and CDR2: SGHNT, YYREEE (reference sequence). V was cut by 2 bases and J by 1 base, with 6 bases left in between. CDR3 length: 14 amino acids. CDR3 region: CASSFPLNTGELFF. The CDR3 DNA reads as TGTGCCAGCAGCTTCCCTCTGAACACCGGGGAGCTGTTTTTT.

The chain links TRBV7-8 to TRBJ2-1; 9 bases are shared with TRBD2. Per the germline V gene, CDR1 is SGHVS and CDR2 is FQNEAQ. The V and J ends lost 3 bases and 6 bases, in that order; junction bases with no gene match: 9. The length of the CDR3 is 16 residues. CDR3 sequence reads: CASSFNSGSLSNEQFF. The CDR3 region has the DNA TGTGCCAGCAGCTTTAATAGCGGGAGTTTGAGCAATGAGCAGTTCTTC.

V is TRBV2 and J is TRBJ2-2; no definite D call. V gave up 11 bases and J gave up 6 bases, with 22 bases separating them. The germline V gene has CDR1 SNHLY and CDR2 FYNNEI. CDR3 size: 15 residues. CDR3 residues: CAGASALTRSGELFF. CDR3 nucleotides: TGTGCCGGAGCTTCAGCGCTAACTCGGTCCGGGGAGCTGTTTTTT.

The genes are TRBV29-1 and TRBJ2-1; TRBD2 aligns across 13 bases. Trimming at V came to 6 bases and at J to 7 bases, leaving 18 bases not matched to a gene. The CDR3 contains 18 residues. CDR1 is SQVTM, CDR2 ANQGSEA, per germline. As DNA, the CDR3 is TGCAGCGTCCAAAGGACTAGCGGGGGTTACCGAACAGGGAATGAGCAGTTCTTC. Translating it yields CSVQRTSGGYRTGNEQFF.

This rearrangement joins TRBV5-1 to TRBJ1-1, with D perhaps TRBD1 (5 bases). This CDR3 is built from 13 residues. Trimming cost V 4 bases and J 3 bases, with 10 bases left between them. Germline assignment: CDR1 SGHRS and CDR2 YFSETQ. The CDR3 loop reads CASSLTTDTEAFF. The CDR3 coding sequence is TGCGCCAGCAGCCTTACGACAGACACTGAAGCTTTCTTT.

The V and J genes are TRBV2 and TRBJ2-2; TRBD1 agrees at 9 bases. Germline V lookup: CDR1 SNHLY, CDR2 FYNNEI. CDR3 length: 15 amino acids. With 8 bases clipped from V and 3 bases from J, the junction kept 7 bases outside the gene matches. CDR3 in DNA: TGTGCCAGCGCAACAGGGGGCCGAGACACCGGGGAGCTGTTTTTT. Its protein is CASATGGRDTGELFF.

The V and J genes are TRBV5-6 and TRBJ1-6; D perhaps matches TRBD1 (6 bases). Trimming took off 6 bases at V and 0 bases at J, with 10 bases between the two ends. CDR3 length: 15 residues. CDR1 is SGHDT, CDR2 YYEEEE, per germline. The DNA of the CDR3 is TGTGCCAGCATCGCGGACAGCTCCTATAATTCACCCCTCCACTTT. It specifies CASIADSSYNSPLHF.

The V and J genes are TRBV6-5 and TRBJ1-2; D is perhaps TRBD1 (6 bases). The CDR3 length is 12 residues. Germline V gene sequence: CDR1 MNHEY, CDR2 SVGAGI. V was clipped by 8 bases and J by 5 bases, with 12 bases between them. This CDR3 reads CASLRGLYGYTF. The CDR3 nucleotides read TGTGCCAGCCTCAGGGGCTTGTATGGCTACACCTTC.

The chain couples TRBV28 to TRBJ2-7; 16 bases agree with TRBD2. Germline assignment: CDR1 MDHEN and CDR2 SYDVKM. The CDR3 is 19 residues long. V lost 7 bases, J lost 0 bases, and 12 bases stayed unmatched. In DNA form, the CDR3 reads TGTGCCAGCACCCCTGCGGGACTAGCGGGGGGGAGGGGCTCCTACGAGCAGTACTTC. It codes for CASTPAGLAGGRGSYEQYF.

V and J are TRBV5-1 and TRBJ2-5; 10 bases are a match to TRBD1. This CDR3 spans 14 amino acids. Germline CDR1 is SGHRS and CDR2 is YFSETQ. The trim removed 4 bases at V and 4 bases at J, leaving 4 bases unmatched. CDR3 DNA sequence: TGCGCCAGCAGCCCGGGACAGGGGAGAGAGACCCAGTACTTC. This codes for CASSPGQGRETQYF.

This rearrangement joins TRBV24-1 to TRBJ2-1; D possibly corresponds to TRBD2 (5 bases). The CDR3 extends over 17 amino acids. Germline CDR1 KGHDR, CDR2 SFDVKD. V was trimmed by 4 bases and J by 9 bases, leaving 24 bases between them. The CDR3 region is CATSDVQAARGDREQFF. The CDR3 bases are TGTGCCACCAGTGACGTTCAGGCGGCACGGGGAGACCGTGAGCAGTTCTTC.

The rearrangement links TRBV7-8 to TRBJ1-2; 9 bases are shared with TRBD1. This CDR3 has 17 residues. CDR1 SGHVS and CDR2 FQNEAQ come from the germline V gene. Losses at the gene ends were 5 bases for V and 4 bases for J; bases not matched to a gene: 14. Here the CDR3 DNA reads TGTGCCAGCAGCCCCACGTGGGGACAGGGAACGGGCTATGGCTACACCTTC. Amino acids: CASSPTWGQGTGYGYTF.

The count of this clone is one. The chain uses TRBV3-1 (or the pseudogene TRBV3-2) and TRBJ2-7, with 8 bases lining up with TRBD1. Trimming cost V 4 bases and J 4 bases; bases outside gene matches: 3. The CDR3 has 13 amino acids. Germline V CDR1 and CDR2: LGHDT, YNNKEL (reference sequence). CDR3 region: CASSRQGQYEQYF. As DNA, the CDR3 is TGTGCCAGCAGCCGACAGGGGCAATACGAGCAGTACTTC.